This T cell receptor beta chain is drawn from a study of blood T cell repertoires in COVID-19. Turning to the study itself: Both acute and convalescent COVID-19 samples were obtained from the United States, Italy and Spain. T cells, B-cell-depleted T cells, or PBMCs provided the cDNA or gDNA that served as material.

Source study methods: Reference gene primer amplification gave estimated nucleated cell counts. Libraries were prepared by immunoSEQ multiplex PCR; TCRdb keeps only in-frame clonotypes and omits some of them. V and J calls plus clone size are reproduced from that table; the DNA served to infer D and trimming. The table records over 200,000 clones, around 88% of them present only once. Trimming removed 0 bases from V and 0 bases from J, with 9 bases in between. The germline V gene has CDR1 SGHTA and CDR2 FQGTGA. CDR3 length: 17 amino acids. Sequencing was done on a sample of peripheral blood. The J gene is TRBJ2-6, the V gene TRBV7-3; D perhaps matches TRBD1 (5 bases). The clonotype comes from a man aged 80 or over with acute or convalescent COVID-19. CDR3 DNA: TGTGCCAGCAGCTTAACCAGGGCAAGCTCTGGGGCCAACGTCCTGACTTTC. Translation: CASSLTRASSGANVLTF.